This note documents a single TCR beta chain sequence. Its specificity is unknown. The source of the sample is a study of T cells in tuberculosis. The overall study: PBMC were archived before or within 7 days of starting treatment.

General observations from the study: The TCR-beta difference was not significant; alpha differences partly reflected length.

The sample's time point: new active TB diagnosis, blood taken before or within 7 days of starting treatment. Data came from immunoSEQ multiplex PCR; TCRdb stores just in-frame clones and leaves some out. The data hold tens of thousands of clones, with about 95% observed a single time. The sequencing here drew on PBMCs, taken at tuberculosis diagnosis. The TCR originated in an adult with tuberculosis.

The CDR3 DNA is TGTGCCAGCAGCTTGCCTAGGAGCCCCTCCTACAATGAGCAGTTCTTC. Its translation is CASSLPRSPSYNEQFF. The chain carries TRBV5-4 and TRBJ2-1; D gene ambiguous. This CDR3 is 16 amino acids long. In germline, CDR1 is SGHNT, CDR2 YYREEE (reference sequence). The V end lost 1 base, the J end lost 0 bases, and 11 bases lay between the germline ends.